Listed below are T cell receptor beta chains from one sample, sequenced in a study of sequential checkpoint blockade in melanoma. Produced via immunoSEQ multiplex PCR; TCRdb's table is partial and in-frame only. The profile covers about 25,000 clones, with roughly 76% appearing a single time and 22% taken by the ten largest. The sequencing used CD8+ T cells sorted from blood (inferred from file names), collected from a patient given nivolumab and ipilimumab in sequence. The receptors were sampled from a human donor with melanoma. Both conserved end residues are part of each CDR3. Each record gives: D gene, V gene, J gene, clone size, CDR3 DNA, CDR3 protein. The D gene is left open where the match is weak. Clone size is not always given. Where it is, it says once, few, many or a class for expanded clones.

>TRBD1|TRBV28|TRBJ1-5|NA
TGTGCCAGCAGTTCCGGACAGGGGAGCAATCAGCCCCAGCATTTT
CASSSGQGSNQPQHF
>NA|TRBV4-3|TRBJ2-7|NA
TGCGCCAGCAGCCAGCGGGGGACAAGCTCCTACGAGCAGTACTTC
CASSQRGTSSYEQYF
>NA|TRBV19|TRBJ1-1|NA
TGTGCCAGTAGTATCGGGAGCTACACTGAAGCTTTCTTT
CASSIGSYTEAFF
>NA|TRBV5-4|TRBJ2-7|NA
TGTGCCAGCAGCTCCGGCGTAGGAGCCTACGAGCAGTACTTC
CASSSGVGAYEQYF
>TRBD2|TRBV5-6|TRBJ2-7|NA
TGTGCCAGCAGCTTGGGCGGGAGGCCTTACGAGCAGTACTTC
CASSLGGRPYEQYF
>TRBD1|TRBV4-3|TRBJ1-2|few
TGCGCCAGCAGCCAAGATGGCTCAGGGGGCGATGGCTACACCTTC
CASSQDGSGGDGYTF
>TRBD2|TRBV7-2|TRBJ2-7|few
TGTGCCAGCAGCTTAGAGGGGCGGGAGTTCGGGCAGTACTTC
CASSLEGREFGQYF
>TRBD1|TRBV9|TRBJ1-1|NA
TGTGCCAGCAGCCCCCTGGGTGGGGACAGGGGGCGCGGCACTGAAGCTTTCTTT
CASSPLGGDRGRGTEAFF
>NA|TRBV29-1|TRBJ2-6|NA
TGCAGCGTTGCCCTAACGATAGACAGGTTCTCTGGGGCCAACGTCCTGACTTTC
CSVALTIDRFSGANVLTF
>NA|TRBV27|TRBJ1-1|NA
TGTGCCAGCAGTTCTTTCCGGGTAGCTGAAGCTTTCTTT
CASSSFRVAEAFF
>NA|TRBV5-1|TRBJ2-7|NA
TGCGCCAGCAGAGGGACTGGAGAGACTTACGAGCAGTACTTC
CASRGTGETYEQYF
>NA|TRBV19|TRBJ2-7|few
TGTGCCAGTAGGGACCGGAGGGGGCGACCCTACGAGCAGTACTTC
CASRDRRGRPYEQYF
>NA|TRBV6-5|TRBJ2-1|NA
TGTGCCAGCAGTTACCCAACTGGGGGCGGTTACAATGAGCAGTTCTTC
CASSYPTGGGYNEQFF
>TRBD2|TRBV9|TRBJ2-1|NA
TGTGCCAGCAGCCTAAGTAGGATAGCGGGAGGTGTAGATGAGCAGTTCTTC
CASSLSRIAGGVDEQFF
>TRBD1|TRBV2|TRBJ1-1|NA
TGTGCCAGCAGCTTGATATTGGACAGGGCGGACACTGAAGCTTTCTTT
CASSLILDRADTEAFF
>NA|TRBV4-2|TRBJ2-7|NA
TGTGCCAGCAGCCAAGCAGGGGTGGCCTACGAGCAGTACTTC
CASSQAGVAYEQYF
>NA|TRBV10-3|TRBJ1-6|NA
TGTGCCATCAGTGAGGTACAGCCGGATAATTCACCCCTCCACTTT
CAISEVQPDNSPLHF
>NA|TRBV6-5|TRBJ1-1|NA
TGTGCCAGCAGTTACTCGAGGTGGACTGAAGCTTTCTTT
CASSYSRWTEAFF
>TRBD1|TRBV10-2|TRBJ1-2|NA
TGCGCCAGCGGGTGGTCCAGGGGGCTTTACTATGGCTACACCTTC
CASGWSRGLYYGYTF
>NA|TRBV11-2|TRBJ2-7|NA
TGTGCCAGCAGCTTAGGGGGCGGTGGTTACGAGCAGTACTTC
CASSLGGGGYEQYF
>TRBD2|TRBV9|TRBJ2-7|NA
TGTGCCAGCAGCGCCGGGACTGGCGGGAGCGTGTTCTACGAGCAGTACTTC
CASSAGTGGSVFYEQYF
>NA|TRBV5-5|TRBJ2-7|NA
TGTGCCAGCAGCCAGACCGGGTCCCACTCCTACGAGCAGTACTTC
CASSQTGSHSYEQYF
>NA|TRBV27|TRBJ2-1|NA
TGTGCCAGCAGTTACCCAGGCAATGAGCAGTTCTTC
CASSYPGNEQFF
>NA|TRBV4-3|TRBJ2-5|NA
TGCGCCAGCAGCCAAGGGGCGGCAGGGGAAGCTCAAGAGACCCAGTACTTC
CASSQGAAGEAQETQYF
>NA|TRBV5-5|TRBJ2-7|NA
TGTGCCAGCAGCTTCTTCTACGAGCAGTACTTC
CASSFFYEQYF
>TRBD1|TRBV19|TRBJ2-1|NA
TGTGCCAGTGCCGAGGGACAGGGGTTCAATGAGCAGTTCTTC
CASAEGQGFNEQFF
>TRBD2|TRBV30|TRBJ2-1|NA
TGTGCCTGGAGTCAGGGACTAGCGGGAGGGCGGTTCTACAATGAGCAGTTCTTC
CAWSQGLAGGRFYNEQFF
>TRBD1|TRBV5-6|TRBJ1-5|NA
TGTGCCAGCAGCTTGGCCGGACAGGGGCATAGCAATCAGCCCCAGCATTTT
CASSLAGQGHSNQPQHF
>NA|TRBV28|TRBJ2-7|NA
TGTGCCAGCAGTTTAAGGGGGACGACCTACGAGCAGTACTTC
CASSLRGTTYEQYF
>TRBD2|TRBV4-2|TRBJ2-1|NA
TGTGCCAGCAGCCAAGTGGCGGGGGGGCCCAATGAGCAGTTCTTC
CASSQVAGGPNEQFF
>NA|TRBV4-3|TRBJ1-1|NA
TGCGCCAGCAGCCAAGAGGGGTTGACAGGTTGGATGAACACTGAAGCTTTCTTT
CASSQEGLTGWMNTEAFF
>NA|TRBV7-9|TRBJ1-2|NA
TGTGCCAGCAGCTTACACCCCGGAGGGGCCGACTATGGCTACACCTTC
CASSLHPGGADYGYTF
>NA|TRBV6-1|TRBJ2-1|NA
TGTGCCAGCACAGGTTACGAGCAGTTCTTC
CASTGYEQFF
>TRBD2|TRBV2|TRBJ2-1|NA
TGTGCCAGCAGTGTTAGCGGGGGGCGGGTATTTGAGCAGTTCTTC
CASSVSGGRVFEQFF
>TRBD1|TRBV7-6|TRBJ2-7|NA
TGTGCCAGCAGCTTAGATACAGGGACAGTCTCAGAGCAGTACTTC
CASSLDTGTVSEQYF
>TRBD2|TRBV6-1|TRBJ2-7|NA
TGTGCCAGCAGTGAAGCGGGACTAGCGGGGGGAAGCTCCTACGAGCAGTACTTC
CASSEAGLAGGSSYEQYF
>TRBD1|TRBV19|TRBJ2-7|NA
TGTGCCAGTAGTTACGGGACAGGGGACGAGCAGTACTTC
CASSYGTGDEQYF
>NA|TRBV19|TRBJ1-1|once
TGTGCCAGTACCGAGGTAGGGGGGGACGCTGAAGCTTTCTTT
CASTEVGGDAEAFF
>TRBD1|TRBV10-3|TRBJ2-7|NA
TGTGCCATCAGTGACCAGGGGGCGCCCCCCCACGAGCAGTACTTC
CAISDQGAPPHEQYF
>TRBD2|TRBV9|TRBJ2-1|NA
TGTGCCAGCACCCCTCGGGGGGGCTCCTACAATGAGCAGTTCTTC
CASTPRGGSYNEQFF
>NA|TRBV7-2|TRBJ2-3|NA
TGTGCCAGCAGCTTGGCCGACTACCCAACAGATACGCAGTATTTT
CASSLADYPTDTQYF
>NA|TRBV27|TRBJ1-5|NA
TGTGCCAGCAGTTTAAGCACAGGGAGAAATCAGCCCCAGCATTTT
CASSLSTGRNQPQHF